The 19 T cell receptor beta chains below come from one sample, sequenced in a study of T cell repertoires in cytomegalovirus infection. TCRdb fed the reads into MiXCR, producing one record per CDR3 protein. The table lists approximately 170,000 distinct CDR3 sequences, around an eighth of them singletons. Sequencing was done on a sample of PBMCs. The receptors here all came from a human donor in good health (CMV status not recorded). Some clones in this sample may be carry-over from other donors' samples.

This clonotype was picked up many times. CDR3 region: CASSRGTGLETQYF. In nucleotides, the CDR3 is TGTGCCAGCAGCCGAGGCACAGGGTTAGAGACCCAGTACTTC. V is TRBV7-2 and J is TRBJ2-5, with a possible D match to TRBD1 (6 bases). CDR1 is SGHTA, CDR2 FQGNSA, per germline. The CDR3 length is 14 residues. V lost 5 bases and J lost 4, with 14 bases in between.

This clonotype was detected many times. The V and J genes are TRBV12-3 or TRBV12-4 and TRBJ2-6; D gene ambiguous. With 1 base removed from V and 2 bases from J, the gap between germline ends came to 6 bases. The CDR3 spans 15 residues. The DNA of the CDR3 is TGTGCCAGCAGTTTAGTCAGGCCTGGGGCCAACGTCCTGACTTTC. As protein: CASSLVRPGANVLTF.

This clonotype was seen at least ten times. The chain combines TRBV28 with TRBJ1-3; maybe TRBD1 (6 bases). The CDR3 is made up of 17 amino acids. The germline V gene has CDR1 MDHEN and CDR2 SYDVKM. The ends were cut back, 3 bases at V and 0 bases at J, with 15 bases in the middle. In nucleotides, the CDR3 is TGTGCCAGCAGTTTGGGGGGCCTACAGGGCTCTGGAAACACCATATATTTT. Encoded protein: CASSLGGLQGSGNTIYF.

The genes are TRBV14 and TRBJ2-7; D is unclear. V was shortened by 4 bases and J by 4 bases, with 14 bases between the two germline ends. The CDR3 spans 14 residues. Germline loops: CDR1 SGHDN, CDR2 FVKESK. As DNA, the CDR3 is TGTGCCAGCAGCCGGCAAGAGGTTCCATACGAGCAGTACTTC. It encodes CASSRQEVPYEQYF.

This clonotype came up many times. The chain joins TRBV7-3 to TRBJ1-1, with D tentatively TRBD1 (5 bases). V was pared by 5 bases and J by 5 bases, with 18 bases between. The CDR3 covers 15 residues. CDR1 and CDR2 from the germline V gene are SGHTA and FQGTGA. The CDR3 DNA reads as TGTGCCAGCAGCCCTTGGGGGTATCAACCGACTGAAGCTTTCTTT. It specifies CASSPWGYQPTEAFF.

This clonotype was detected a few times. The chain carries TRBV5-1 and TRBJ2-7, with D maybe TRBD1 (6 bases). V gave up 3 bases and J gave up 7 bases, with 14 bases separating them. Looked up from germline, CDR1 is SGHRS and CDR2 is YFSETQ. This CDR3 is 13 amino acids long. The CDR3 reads CASSYGGPSEQYF. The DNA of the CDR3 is TGCGCCAGCAGCTATGGGGGCCCAAGTGAGCAGTACTTC.

DNA of the CDR3: TGTGCCAGCAGACCCCTTAGCTCCTACGAGCAGTACTTC. Protein product: CASRPLSSYEQYF. The rearrangement joins TRBV27 to TRBJ2-7, with D unclear. CDR1 and CDR2 from the germline V gene are MNHEY and SMNVEV (reference sequence). V dropped 6 bases and J dropped 0 bases, with 9 bases sitting between them. The CDR3 extends over 13 amino acids.

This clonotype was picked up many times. CDR3 DNA sequence: TGTGCCAGCAGAAAAACAGGGGACCGGGGTCAGCCCCAGCATTTT. Residues: CASRKTGDRGQPQHF. This chain links TRBV6-1 with TRBJ1-5; 7 nucleotides line up with TRBD1. This CDR3 spans 15 amino acids. V lost 6 bases, J lost 6 bases, and 11 bases stayed unmatched. The germline V gene has CDR1 MNHNS and CDR2 SASEGT.

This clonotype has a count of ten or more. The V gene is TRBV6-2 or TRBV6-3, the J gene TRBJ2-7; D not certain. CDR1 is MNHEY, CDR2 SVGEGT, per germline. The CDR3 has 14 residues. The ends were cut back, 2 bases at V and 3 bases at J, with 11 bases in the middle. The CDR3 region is CASSYGPRSYEQYF. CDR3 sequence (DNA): TGTGCCAGCAGTTACGGACCGAGGAGCTACGAGCAGTACTTC.

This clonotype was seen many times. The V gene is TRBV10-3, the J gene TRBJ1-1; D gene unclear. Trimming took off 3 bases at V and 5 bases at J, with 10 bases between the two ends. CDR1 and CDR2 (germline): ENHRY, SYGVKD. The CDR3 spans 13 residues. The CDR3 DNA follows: TGTGCCATCAGTGACTCCATGGGGACTGAAGCTTTCTTT. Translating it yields CAISDSMGTEAFF.

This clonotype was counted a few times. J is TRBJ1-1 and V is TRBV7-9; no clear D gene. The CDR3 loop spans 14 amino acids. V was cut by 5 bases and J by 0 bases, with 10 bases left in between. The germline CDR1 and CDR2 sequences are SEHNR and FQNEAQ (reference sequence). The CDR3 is CASSPEEMNTEAFF. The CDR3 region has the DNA TGTGCCAGCAGCCCGGAGGAAATGAACACTGAAGCTTTCTTT.

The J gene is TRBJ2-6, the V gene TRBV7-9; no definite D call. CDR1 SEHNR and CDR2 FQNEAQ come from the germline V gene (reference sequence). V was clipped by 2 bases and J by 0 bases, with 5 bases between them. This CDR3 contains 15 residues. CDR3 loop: CASSLYGSGANVLTF. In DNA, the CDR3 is TGTGCCAGCAGCTTATACGGCTCTGGGGCCAACGTCCTGACTTTC.

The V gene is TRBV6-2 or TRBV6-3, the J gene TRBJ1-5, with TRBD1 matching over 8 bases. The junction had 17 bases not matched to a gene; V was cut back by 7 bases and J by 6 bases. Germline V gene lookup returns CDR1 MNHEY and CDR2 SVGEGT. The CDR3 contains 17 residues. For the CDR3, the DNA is TGTGCCAGCACCAAGGCCAGGGGGCGAGAGGTGGGTCAGCCCCAGCATTTT. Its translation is CASTKARGREVGQPQHF.

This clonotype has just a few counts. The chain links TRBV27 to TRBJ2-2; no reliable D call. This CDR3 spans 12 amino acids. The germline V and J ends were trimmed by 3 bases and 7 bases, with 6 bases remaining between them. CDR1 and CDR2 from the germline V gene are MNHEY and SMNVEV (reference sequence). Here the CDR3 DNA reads TGTGCCAGCAGTTTTAAAAACGGGGAGCTGTTTTTT. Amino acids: CASSFKNGELFF.

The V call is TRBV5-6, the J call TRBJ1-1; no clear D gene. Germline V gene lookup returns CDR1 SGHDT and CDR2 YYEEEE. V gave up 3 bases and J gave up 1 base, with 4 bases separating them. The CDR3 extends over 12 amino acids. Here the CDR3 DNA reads TGTGCCAGCAGCTGGACGAACACTGAAGCTTTCTTT. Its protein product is CASSWTNTEAFF.

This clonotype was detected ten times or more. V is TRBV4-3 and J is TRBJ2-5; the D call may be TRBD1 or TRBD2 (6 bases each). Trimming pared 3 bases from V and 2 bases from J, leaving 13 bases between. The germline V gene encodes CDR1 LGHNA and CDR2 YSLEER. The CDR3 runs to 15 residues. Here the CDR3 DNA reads TGCGCCAGCAGCCAGGGACATGGGGGGCAAGAGACCCAGTACTTC. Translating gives CASSQGHGGQETQYF.

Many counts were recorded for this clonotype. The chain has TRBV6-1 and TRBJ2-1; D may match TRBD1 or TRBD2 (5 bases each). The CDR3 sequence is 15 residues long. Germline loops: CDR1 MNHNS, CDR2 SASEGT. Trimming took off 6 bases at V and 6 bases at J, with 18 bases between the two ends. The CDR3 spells CASSPLFGGLNEQFF. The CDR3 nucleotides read TGTGCCAGCAGCCCCCTCTTTGGGGGTCTCAATGAGCAGTTCTTC.

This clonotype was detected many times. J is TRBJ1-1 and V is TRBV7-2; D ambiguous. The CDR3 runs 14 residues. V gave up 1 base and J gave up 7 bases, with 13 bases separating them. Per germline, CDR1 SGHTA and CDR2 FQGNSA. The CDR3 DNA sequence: TGTGCCAGCAGCTTAGGGAGGGAACTGGGTGAAGCTTTCTTT. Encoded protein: CASSLGRELGEAFF.

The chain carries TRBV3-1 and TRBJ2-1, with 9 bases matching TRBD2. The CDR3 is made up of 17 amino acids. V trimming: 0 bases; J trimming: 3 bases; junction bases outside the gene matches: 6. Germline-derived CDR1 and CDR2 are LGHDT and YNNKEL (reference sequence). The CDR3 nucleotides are TGTGCCAGCAGCCAAGAGGTAGCGGGGGTCGGCTACAATGAGCAGTTCTTC. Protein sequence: CASSQEVAGVGYNEQFF.